What follows are 27 T cell receptor beta chains derived from one specimen sequenced in a study of blood T cell repertoires in COVID-19. Produced via immunoSEQ multiplex PCR; TCRdb's table is partial and in-frame only. The table has roughly 200,000 clones, roughly 90% seen once. What was sequenced was peripheral blood. These receptors were obtained from a woman aged 40-49 years who had recovered from COVID-19.

CDR3 in DNA: TGTGCCAGCAGTTTTGCGTCATACAATGAGCAGTTCTTC. It yields the protein CASSFASYNEQFF. The rearrangement uses TRBV28 and TRBJ2-1; D not resolved. Germline V CDR1 and CDR2: MDHEN, SYDVKM. This CDR3 is 13 amino acids long. V was shortened by 3 bases and J by 4 bases, with 7 bases between the two germline ends.

V usage is TRBV4-3 and J usage is TRBJ1-1; TRBD1 might be the D (6 bases). V dropped 4 bases and J dropped 3 bases, with 15 bases sitting between them. This CDR3 has 15 amino acids. Per the germline V gene, CDR1 is LGHNA and CDR2 is YSLEER. The CDR3 loop reads CASSRTVIGDTEAFF. Here the CDR3 DNA reads TGCGCCAGCAGCCGGACAGTTATCGGGGACACTGAAGCTTTCTTT.

The chain employs TRBV9 and TRBJ1-3; 9 bases are a match to TRBD1. Germline CDR1 reads SGDLS; CDR2 reads YYNGEE. This CDR3 contains 14 residues. V dropped 4 bases and J dropped 4; count of bases not matched to a gene: 3. For the CDR3, the DNA is TGTGCCAGCAGCCACGACAGGGGGGGAAACACCATATATTTT. It encodes CASSHDRGGNTIYF.

The CDR3 nucleotides read TGTGCCAGCTCACCAGCCGGACTAGCGGGAGGCAAACCCGATACGCAGTATTTT. This encodes CASSPAGLAGGKPDTQYF. The V gene is TRBV18, the J gene TRBJ2-3; 14 bases agree with TRBD2. V gave up 2 bases and J gave up 6 bases; unmatched junction bases: 10. The germline V gene has CDR1 KGHSH and CDR2 LQKENI. The CDR3 spans 18 residues.

CDR3 region: CAWSDSLTDTQYF. In DNA, the CDR3 is TGTGCCTGGAGTGATTCCCTCACAGATACGCAGTATTTT. The chain is built from TRBV30 and TRBJ2-3; no clear D gene. The CDR3 contains 13 residues. V lost 1 base to trimming and J lost 2 bases, with 7 bases between them. Germline CDR1 reads GTSNPN; CDR2 reads SVGIG (reference sequence).

V is TRBV28 and J is TRBJ2-5; D not certain. This CDR3 spans 16 amino acids. CDR1 is MDHEN, CDR2 SYDVKM, per germline. V was shortened by 3 bases and J by 2 bases, with 16 bases between the two germline ends. CDR3 DNA sequence: TGTGCCAGCAGTTTTGTCCTAAGGAGATCACAAGAGACCCAGTACTTC. The encoded protein is CASSFVLRRSQETQYF.

The chain uses TRBV3-1 (or the pseudogene TRBV3-2) and TRBJ2-5; D call uncertain. This CDR3 is 16 amino acids long. Germline V gene data show CDR1 as LGHDT and CDR2 as YNNKEL (reference sequence). Trimming stripped 0 bases from V and 7 bases from J, with 18 bases between. CDR3 in DNA: TGTGCCAGCAGCCAAGAGGGTACGTTTGAGGTGGGGACCCAGTACTTC. Protein product: CASSQEGTFEVGTQYF.

On this clone: The identical CDR3 is also encoded by other nucleotide sequences in the sample. The chain is built from TRBV28 and TRBJ2-7; 9 bases agree with TRBD1. This CDR3 comprises 14 residues. V lost 6 bases, J lost 2 bases, and 5 bases stayed unmatched. Looked up from germline, CDR1 is MDHEN and CDR2 is SYDVKM. The CDR3 here is CASSSGTGPYEQYF. The DNA for the CDR3 is TGTGCCAGCAGCTCCGGGACAGGGCCCTACGAGCAGTACTTC.

CDR3 coding DNA: TGTGCCAGCAGCCAAGCCAGGGGAGATAATTCACCCCTCCACTTT. This sequence encodes CASSQARGDNSPLHF. The chain is built from TRBV3-1 (or the pseudogene TRBV3-2) and TRBJ1-6, with D possibly being TRBD1 (6 bases). The CDR3 length is 15 residues. V was trimmed by 1 base and J by 5 bases, leaving 9 bases between them. Germline V lookup: CDR1 LGHDT, CDR2 YNNKEL (reference sequence).

The J gene is TRBJ1-4, the V gene TRBV19; TRBD1 agrees at 9 bases. Germline values: CDR1 LNHDA, CDR2 SQIVND (reference sequence). V was clipped by 6 bases and J by 7 bases; unmatched bases: 18. This CDR3 is built from 18 residues. CDR3 amino acids: CASRRTGQGDDVREKLFF. The CDR3 DNA is TGTGCCAGTAGACGCACGGGACAGGGCGACGACGTGCGTGAAAAACTGTTTTTT.

CDR3 in DNA: TGTGCCAGCAGTTTATGGGTAGCGGGAGGGGAAAACATTCAGTACTTC. Encoded protein: CASSLWVAGGENIQYF. This rearrangement joins TRBV27 to TRBJ2-4; the match to TRBD2 covers 11 bases. V gave up 1 base and J gave up 5 bases; unmatched junction bases: 4. This CDR3 is built from 16 residues. CDR1 MNHEY and CDR2 SMNVEV come from the germline V gene (reference sequence).

The rearrangement joins TRBV7-8 to TRBJ1-2; D not certain. The CDR3 consists of 13 residues. V lost 3 bases and J 1 base, leaving 6 bases between the germline ends. CDR1 is SGHVS and CDR2 is FQNEAQ in the germline V gene. As DNA, the CDR3 is TGTGCCAGCAGCTTCAGTATTAACTATGGCTACACCTTC. Its translation: CASSFSINYGYTF.

The CDR3 DNA reads as TGTGCCAGCAGCCCATGGACTAGCTTGGGCCAAACAGATACGCAGTATTTT. Translation gives CASSPWTSLGQTDTQYF. The V gene is TRBV4-2, the J gene TRBJ2-3, with 8 bases matching TRBD2. CDR3 length: 17 residues. The V gene's germline CDR1 is LGHNA and CDR2 YNFKEQ. Trimming cost V 4 bases and J 3 bases; bases outside gene matches: 12.

This clone was seen once. The V and J genes are TRBV4-2 and TRBJ1-3, with 9 bases identical to TRBD1. The V gene end was trimmed by 6 bases and the J gene end by 4 bases; junction bases not matched to a gene: 7. Germline V gives CDR1 LGHNA, CDR2 YNFKEQ. CDR3 length: 15 residues. The CDR3, as DNA: TGTGCCAGCAGTCTACAGGGGGCGGAGGGAAACACCATATATTTT. Amino acid sequence: CASSLQGAEGNTIYF.

V and J are TRBV3-1 (or the pseudogene TRBV3-2) and TRBJ1-1, with 10 bases aligning to TRBD1. The CDR3 runs 13 residues. The ends lost 4 bases at V and 7 bases at J; junction bases unmatched: 3. CDR1 and CDR2 (germline): LGHDT, YNNKEL (reference sequence). The CDR3 DNA reads as TGTGCCAGCAGCCCGGGGACAGGGGTTGAAGCTTTCTTT. Its protein product is CASSPGTGVEAFF.

The chain joins TRBV7-9 to TRBJ1-1, with D tentatively TRBD1 (5 bases). The CDR3 length is 16 residues. V was shortened by 4 bases and J by 3 bases, with 18 bases between the two germline ends. CDR1 is SEHNR, CDR2 FQNEAQ, per germline (reference sequence). The CDR3 region is CASSSPFGGTHTEAFF. CDR3 bases: TGTGCCAGCAGCTCCCCTTTTGGGGGGACCCACACTGAAGCTTTCTTT.

The chain is built from TRBV6-2 or TRBV6-3 and TRBJ2-5; no firm D call. The germline V gene encodes CDR1 MNHEY and CDR2 SVGEGT. Trimming cost V 6 bases and J 5 bases, with 16 bases left between them. The CDR3 covers 14 residues. The CDR3 region has the DNA TGTGCCAGCAGCCCCGACCTAGTACGGGAGACCCAGTACTTC. Its protein is CASSPDLVRETQYF.

This rearrangement joins TRBV19 to TRBJ1-2, with no clear D. Trimming removed 2 bases from V and 8 bases from J, with 15 bases in between. This CDR3 region has 14 residues. Germline CDR1 is LNHDA and CDR2 is SQIVND (reference sequence). As DNA, the CDR3 is TGTGCCAGTAGTATAATAGAACCCATCGGGGGCTACACCTTC. It encodes CASSIIEPIGGYTF.

The chain couples TRBV6-5 to TRBJ2-1; D not resolved. The CDR3 is made up of 16 amino acids. Trimming stripped 0 bases from V and 1 base from J, with 10 bases between. In germline, CDR1 is MNHEY, CDR2 SVGAGI. The CDR3 sequence is CASSYSSLASYNEQFF. The CDR3 coding sequence is TGTGCCAGCAGTTACTCGAGTCTTGCTTCCTACAATGAGCAGTTCTTC.

The V call is TRBV6-5, the J call TRBJ1-4; 9 nucleotides align to TRBD1. The length of the CDR3 is 15 residues. Germline lookup yields CDR1 MNHEY and CDR2 SVGAGI. With 7 bases clipped from V and 7 bases from J, the junction kept 10 bases outside the gene matches. This CDR3 is CASTRPGTGSEKLFF. For the CDR3, the DNA is TGTGCCAGCACCCGACCCGGGACAGGGTCTGAAAAACTGTTTTTT.

The V and J genes are TRBV7-2 and TRBJ2-3; the match to TRBD2 covers 10 bases. The CDR3 has 16 amino acids. V lost 0 bases and J lost 4; bases outside the gene matches: 4. Germline-derived CDR1 and CDR2 are SGHTA and FQGNSA. The CDR3 DNA reads TGTGCCAGCAGCTTAGCATGGCTAGCGGGAGCAGATACGCAGTATTTT. The encoded protein is CASSLAWLAGADTQYF.

This clone was picked up one time. The V call is TRBV9, the J call TRBJ2-3; TRBD2 agrees at 7 bases. In germline, CDR1 is SGDLS, CDR2 YYNGEE. The CDR3 contains 16 residues. With 0 bases clipped from V and 7 bases from J, the junction kept 11 bases outside the gene matches. CDR3 loop: CASSVADERGWNTQYF. CDR3 in DNA: TGTGCCAGCAGCGTAGCAGATGAGCGGGGTTGGAATACGCAGTATTTT.

CDR3 in DNA: TGTGCCTGGAGTACAGGGCAGGGAGATACGCAGTATTTT. As protein: CAWSTGQGDTQYF. The chain is built from TRBV30 and TRBJ2-3; D is possibly TRBD1 (6 bases). CDR1 GTSNPN and CDR2 SVGIG come from the germline V gene (reference sequence). The CDR3 spans 13 residues. Trimming pared 2 bases from V and 5 bases from J, leaving 11 bases between.

This clone is a singleton in its sample. The chain uses TRBV19 and TRBJ1-3; D is possibly TRBD1 (5 bases). Trimming removed 4 bases from V and 2 bases from J, with 9 bases in between. Germline V CDR1 and CDR2: LNHDA, SQIVND (reference sequence). The CDR3 runs to 14 residues. The CDR3 DNA is TGTGCCAGTAGTACAGGGATCACTGGAAACACCATATATTTT. This encodes CASSTGITGNTIYF.

This chain joins TRBV6-6 and TRBJ1-5, with a tentative D call TRBD1 (5 bases). CDR1 is MNHNY, CDR2 SVGAGI, per germline (reference sequence). Trimming stripped 2 bases from V and 5 bases from J, with 10 bases between. This CDR3 spans 14 amino acids. In DNA form, the CDR3 reads TGTGCCAGCAGTTACGGGGGGTTCGATCAGCCCCAGCATTTT. Translation: CASSYGGFDQPQHF.

The chain employs TRBV29-1 and TRBJ1-1; D is possibly TRBD1 (5 bases). This CDR3 is built from 13 residues. Trimming left V 6 bases short and J 2 bases short, with 13 bases between. Germline CDR1 SQVTM, CDR2 ANQGSEA. The CDR3 reads CSVRRGSNTEAFF. For the CDR3, the DNA is TGCAGCGTACGGAGGGGAAGTAACACTGAAGCTTTCTTT.

The rearrangement uses TRBV30 and TRBJ2-5, with D possibly matching TRBD1 (5 bases). Germline V gives CDR1 GTSNPN, CDR2 SVGIG (reference sequence). V shed 2 bases and J shed 4 bases, with 8 bases lying between them. The CDR3 consists of 12 residues. CDR3 region: CAWSSQGETQYF. Written as DNA, the CDR3 is TGTGCCTGGAGTTCGCAGGGAGAGACCCAGTACTTC.